The source of this T cell receptor (beta chain) is a study of T cell responses to AZD1222 COVID-19 vaccine (dated by TCRdb to about 2021). Turning to the overall study: AZD1222 recipients given second doses at about 4 weeks or at about 12 weeks were pooled, since spike-specific TCR depth and breadth were not found to differ between the two schedules. A total of 230 or so trial participants underwent TCR sequencing, of whom 207 received two doses of AZD1222 and 26 received two doses of the MenACWY control vaccine. Trial participants were enrolled into age subgroups of 18-55, 56-69 and 70-plus years, which contained roughly 140, 27 and 60 TCR-sequenced participants, respectively.

Beyond this particular receptor, the publication reports: Spike-specific TCR breadth and depth rose significantly after two AZD1222 doses compared with day 0 and with MenACWY recipients. The 56-69-year group was small, and its depth increase did not reach significance, likely because of low power. Conclusions about previously exposed vaccinees are limited, since just 5 to 7 AZD1222 recipients were seropositive for SARS-CoV-2 at baseline. No day 14 peak-response samples were available, so repertoires were characterized only after the peak T cell response. Nearly half of unique spike-specific TCRs reportedly recognized epitopes outside regions mutated in the B.1.351 and B.1.1.7 variants. Participants were mostly white British, with more females than males. The authors suggested clonal diversity may have been underestimated. CD4 TCRs associated with the vaccine covered the entire spike protein, and the dominant responses were in regions 160-218 and 743-854.

The table lists this clone with many counts. Its antigen is currently not known. It has no much larger one-base neighbor in the sample; base qualities were not kept. V is cut by 6 bases and J by 6 bases, and the space between the germline ends is 14 bases. From the cysteine through the phenylalanine, the CDR3 covers 14 amino acids. Only the CDR3 DNA is retained, 42 bases long and in frame from the first base. The germline V gene (reference sequence) sets CDR1 to MNHEY and CDR2 to SMNVEV. The CDR3 regions of human TCRbeta chains were analyzed by immunosequencing. Regarding the original processing steps: Repertoire TCRs were matched against a reference library of SARS-CoV-2-specific TCRs generated with the MIRA antigen-specificity platform. Breadth meant the fraction of unique TCRs that were SARS-CoV-2-associated, whereas depth meant the fraction of total T cells that were SARS-CoV-2-associated. Using the MIRA data, each spike-specific TCR was assigned both to the spike region to which the TCR was reactive and to a CD4 or CD8 class. Log10-transformed breadth and depth values were compared by one-way ANOVA with Sidak's multiple comparisons tests. TCRdb limited this immuneACCESS table to in-frame rearrangements with V and J called. A share of clones is missing; checked studies link under half to unresolved V genes, and the rest is unexplained. V, J and clone size are those of that table, while D and trimming were read from the DNA. The sample has about 260,000 clones on record, 90% to 95% of them singletons. The biggest ten clones account for 0.55% of the sample.

The time point tag for this specimen amounts to: baseline before first vaccination. Vaccinee samples came from UK trials COV001 and COV002, including a single-blind randomized controlled phase 2/3 trial of AZD1222 (ChAdOx1 nCoV-19) in healthy adults. For TCRbeta chain sequencing, PBMC samples from trial participants were taken at day 0 and at day 28 after the second dose. The clonotype originates from an adult in good health. The source was peripheral blood, collected on day 0 of AZD1222 vaccination. Recombination joined TRBV27 with TRBJ1-4; a tentative D match to TRBD1 spans 5 bases. Read as DNA, the sequence is TGTGCCAGCAGCCGCGGACTGGGGGATGAAAAACTGTTTTTT. Its protein is CASSRGLGDEKLFF.